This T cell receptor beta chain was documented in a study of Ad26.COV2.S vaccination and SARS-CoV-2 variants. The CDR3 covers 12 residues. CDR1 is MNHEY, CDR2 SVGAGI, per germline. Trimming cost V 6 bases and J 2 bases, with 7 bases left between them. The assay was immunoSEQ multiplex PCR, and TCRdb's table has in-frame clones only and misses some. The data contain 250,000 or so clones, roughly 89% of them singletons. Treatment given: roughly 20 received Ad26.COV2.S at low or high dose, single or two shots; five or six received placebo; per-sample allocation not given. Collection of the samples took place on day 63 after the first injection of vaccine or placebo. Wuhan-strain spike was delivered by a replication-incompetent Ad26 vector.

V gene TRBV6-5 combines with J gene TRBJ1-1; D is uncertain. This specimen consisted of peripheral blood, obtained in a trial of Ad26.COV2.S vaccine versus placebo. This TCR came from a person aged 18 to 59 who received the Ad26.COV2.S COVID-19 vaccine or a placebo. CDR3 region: CASSGRNTEAFF. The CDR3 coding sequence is TGTGCCAGCAGCGGACGTAACACTGAAGCTTTCTTT.